The entry below describes one T cell receptor (beta chain). The data were obtained in a study of cytomegalovirus exposure and HLA in healthy donors. CDR1 and CDR2 (germline): KGHSH, LQKENI. J gave up 3 bases and V 3 bases, and 6 bases lay outside the gene matches. CDR3 length: 15 residues. The study ran its PCR with 60 Vbeta and 13 Jbeta primers. Measured with immunoSEQ multiplex PCR; TCRdb has only the in-frame clones, and not every one. In the table there are over 150,000 clones, 84% of which are singletons. V usage is TRBV18 and J usage is TRBJ2-7, with 9 nucleotides matching TRBD2. The clonotype was recovered from a boy younger than 10 in good health and CMV-seronegative. Source material: PBMCs. In DNA, the CDR3 is TGTGCCAGCTCACCGAAGACTAGCGGTGGCTACGAGCAGTACTTC. Translated, it gives CASSPKTSGGYEQYF.